The entry that follows covers one T cell receptor beta chain sequence. The antigen is unknown. The record originates from a study of OX40 agonist ivuxolimab in advanced cancers. Across the whole study: Among those enrolled, mean age was around 60 years (range 23 to 79) and about 82% were male.

Autoimmune disease history or systemic immunosuppression led to patients being barred. The CDR3 has 12 amino acids. The V and J ends lost 0 bases and 8 bases respectively, with 10 bases between them. Germline CDR1 and CDR2: GTSNPN and SVGIG (reference sequence). Only in-frame clones appear in the TCRdb table, and some are missing; sequencing was by immunoSEQ multiplex PCR. The sample carries about 46,000 clones, roughly 90% recorded once. General study results and limits: Antigen specificity was not determined for the expanded peripheral T cells. Some nonresponders additionally presented with little normalized T-cell clonal expansion.

The clonotype comes from an adult with an advanced solid tumor such as melanoma, head and neck, liver or kidney cancer. The V gene is TRBV30, the J gene TRBJ1-2; possible D gene TRBD1, 5 bases. Material: CD4+ or CD8+ T cells sorted from blood, obtained in a trial of the OX40 agonist ivuxolimab. CDR3 sequence (DNA): TGTGCCTGGAGTGTACGGGGGAGCGGCTACACCTTC. It specifies CAWSVRGSGYTF.